The 8 T cell receptor beta chains given below trace back to one sample, sequenced in a study of cytomegalovirus exposure and HLA in healthy donors. 60 Vbeta and 13 Jbeta primers were used in PCR. The table came from immunoSEQ multiplex PCR; TCRdb's copy has only in-frame clones and leaves some out. The data hold approximately 79,000 clones, with around 78% observed a single time. Sequenced material: PBMCs. The receptor source for this set is a male donor in good health and CMV-seropositive.

CDR3 in DNA: TGTGCCAGCAGTGCCAGGGGGCGAGACTATGGCTACACCTTC. It yields the protein CASSARGRDYGYTF. The chain recombines TRBV2 with TRBJ1-2; 8 nucleotides line up with TRBD1. This CDR3 has 14 residues. From germline, CDR1 is SNHLY and CDR2 FYNNEI. The J segment lost 3 bases and the V segment lost 4 bases, leaving 4 bases of the junction unmatched. The entire variable domain, with the rest obtained from reference TRBV2 and TRBJ1-2, is as follows: EPEVTQTPSHQVTQMGQEVILRCVPISNHLYFYWYRQILGQKVEFLVSFYNNEISEKSEIFDDQFSVERPDGSNFTLKIRSTKLEDSAMYFCASSARGRDYGYTFGSGTRLTVV.

The chain couples TRBV27 to TRBJ2-7; TRBD2 matches 10 bases. This CDR3 region has 16 residues. Germline V gives CDR1 MNHEY, CDR2 SMNVEV (reference sequence). Unmatched junction bases numbered 13, after V lost 5 bases and J lost 6 bases. The CDR3 spells CASSPHPLAGGAEQYF. The CDR3 coding sequence is TGTGCCAGCAGTCCCCATCCTTTAGCGGGGGGAGCCGAGCAGTACTTC.

This clone was recorded once. This chain uses TRBV5-1 with TRBJ1-6, with D perhaps matching TRBD1 (5 bases). Germline CDR1 is SGHRS and CDR2 is YFSETQ. The CDR3 is made up of 18 amino acids. V lost 0 bases and J 7 bases, leaving 20 bases between the germline ends. The CDR3 here is CASSLDIARGRYNSPLHF. The CDR3 DNA reads as TGCGCCAGCAGCTTGGATATAGCGCGGGGACGGTACAATTCACCCCTCCACTTT.

The J gene is TRBJ2-3, the V gene TRBV5-1; TRBD2 agrees at 13 bases. V shed 4 bases, J shed 3 bases, and the junction held 5 bases outside the gene matches. The CDR3 covers 16 residues. CDR1 and CDR2 from the germline V gene are SGHRS and YFSETQ. CDR3 loop: CASSSGTSGKTDTQYF. The CDR3 DNA is TGCGCCAGCAGCAGCGGGACTAGCGGGAAAACAGATACGCAGTATTTT.

The rearrangement uses TRBV27 and TRBJ1-2; D uncertain. In germline, CDR1 is MNHEY, CDR2 SMNVEV (reference sequence). CDR3 length equals 14 residues. The V gene lost 6 bases and the J gene lost 4 bases, with 15 bases spanning the gap. As DNA, the CDR3 is TGTGCCAGCAGGGCCAGTGCACCCCCCTATGGCTACACCTTC. It translates to CASRASAPPYGYTF.

This clone was found once. This chain links TRBV4-3 with TRBJ2-5, with D tentatively TRBD1 (5 bases). Gene TRBJ2-7 matches the end of the DNA better, so the J call may be wrong. This CDR3 has 16 amino acids. The germline CDR1 and CDR2 sequences are LGHNA and YSLEER. The CDR3: CASSQDQGSLSYEQYF. In DNA, the CDR3 is TGCGCCAGCAGCCAAGATCAGGGATCCCTCTCCTACGAGCAGTACTTC.

The chain couples TRBV28 to TRBJ1-5; 9 bases are a match to TRBD1. V lost 7 bases to trimming and J lost 6 bases; unmatched junction nucleotides: 7. CDR3 length: 14 residues. Germline CDR1 and CDR2: MDHEN and SYDVKM. The CDR3 DNA is TGTGCCAGCACCAATACAGGGGGCCTTCAGCCCCAGCATTTT. This translates into CASTNTGGLQPQHF.

The chain links TRBV29-1 to TRBJ2-3, with 8 bases fitting TRBD1. Germline values: CDR1 SQVTM, CDR2 ANQGSEA. This CDR3 contains 13 residues. V shed 3 bases, J shed 6 bases, and the junction held 5 bases outside the gene matches. The CDR3 nucleotides are TGCAGCGTTGAGGCAGGGGGCGCGGATACGCAGTATTTT. This encodes CSVEAGGADTQYF.